This is a list of T cell receptor beta chains from one sample in a study of identical twins. From the 5' RACE reads, TCRdb called clonotypes with MiXCR, one entry per CDR3 protein. The sample records about 290,000 distinct CDR3 sequences, 8% to 9.5% being singletons. The sample also formed part of further work on yellow fever vaccine responses in identical twins.

What was sequenced was CD8+ T cells sorted from blood. The receptors here all came from a young woman in good health. The CDR3 runs from the conserved cysteine through the conserved F or W. The order of the fields is V gene, D gene, clone size, J gene, CDR3 protein, CDR3 DNA. A D gene is named only where the DNA matches it firmly. Size values are once, few and many counts, or a class for expanded clones, and some rows have none.

V gene: TRBV30; D gene: NA; clone size: many; J gene: TRBJ1-1; CDR3 protein: CAWSGAAHTEAFF; CDR3 DNA: TGTGCCTGGAGTGGGGCAGCGCACACTGAAGCTTTCTTT
V gene: TRBV7-9; D gene: TRBD1; clone size: NA; J gene: TRBJ1-1; CDR3 protein: CASSLRTGLNTEAFF; CDR3 DNA: TGTGCCAGCAGTTTGAGGACAGGACTGAACACTGAAGCTTTCTTT
V gene: TRBV4-3; D gene: TRBD2; clone size: NA; J gene: TRBJ2-1; CDR3 protein: CASSHGTSGYNEQFF; CDR3 DNA: TGCGCCAGCAGCCACGGGACTAGCGGCTACAATGAGCAGTTCTTC
V gene: TRBV7-8; D gene: TRBD1; clone size: NA; J gene: TRBJ2-7; CDR3 protein: CASSSDYDRGAPYEQYF; CDR3 DNA: TGTGCCAGCAGCTCGGACTATGACAGGGGAGCCCCCTACGAGCAGTACTTC
V gene: TRBV7-3; D gene: NA; clone size: few; J gene: TRBJ2-3; CDR3 protein: CASSKRVRGGTQYF; CDR3 DNA: TGTGCCAGCAGCAAACGCGTCCGAGGGGGAACGCAGTATTTT
V gene: TRBV7-2; D gene: NA; clone size: NA; J gene: TRBJ2-7; CDR3 protein: CASSSEGENEQYF; CDR3 DNA: TGTGCCAGCAGCTCTGAAGGTGAGAACGAGCAGTACTTC
V gene: TRBV7-9; D gene: TRBD2; clone size: many; J gene: TRBJ2-2; CDR3 protein: CASREIGLAENTGELFF; CDR3 DNA: TGTGCCAGCAGAGAGATCGGACTAGCGGAAAACACCGGGGAGCTGTTTTTT
V gene: TRBV29-1; D gene: TRBD2; clone size: many; J gene: TRBJ2-4; CDR3 protein: CSVEGPSPGGGGNIQYF; CDR3 DNA: TGCAGCGTTGAAGGCCCTAGCCCCGGGGGGGGCGGAAACATTCAGTACTTC
V gene: TRBV7-9; D gene: TRBD1; clone size: few; J gene: TRBJ1-2; CDR3 protein: CASSHRDREWHYGYTF; CDR3 DNA: TGTGCCAGCAGCCACCGGGACAGGGAGTGGCACTATGGCTACACCTTC
V gene: TRBV27; D gene: TRBD2; clone size: many; J gene: TRBJ2-1; CDR3 protein: CASTGTSGGLSSYNEQFF; CDR3 DNA: TGTGCCAGCACTGGTACTAGCGGGGGGTTGAGCTCCTACAATGAGCAGTTCTTC
V gene: TRBV6-5; D gene: TRBD1; clone size: few; J gene: TRBJ2-7; CDR3 protein: CASSSSQPGGRFGEQYF; CDR3 DNA: TGTGCCAGCAGTTCCTCTCAACCAGGGGGCCGGTTCGGGGAGCAGTACTTC
V gene: TRBV28; D gene: NA; clone size: NA; J gene: TRBJ1-2; CDR3 protein: CASSDTRDLLPFEHGYTF; CDR3 DNA: TGTGCCAGCAGCGATACCAGGGATCTTCTTCCTTTCGAACATGGCTACACCTTC
V gene: TRBV27; D gene: TRBD1; clone size: NA; J gene: TRBJ2-7; CDR3 protein: CASGRTGVYEQYF; CDR3 DNA: TGTGCCAGCGGGAGGACAGGGGTTTACGAGCAGTACTTC
V gene: TRBV25-1; D gene: TRBD1; clone size: NA; J gene: TRBJ1-4; CDR3 protein: CASSEFGGGTEKLFF; CDR3 DNA: TGTGCCAGCAGTGAATTTGGAGGGGGCACTGAAAAACTGTTTTTT
V gene: TRBV23-1; D gene: TRBD2; clone size: NA; J gene: TRBJ2-1; CDR3 protein: CASSQSPGLAGGSYSYNEQFF; CDR3 DNA: TGCGCCAGCAGTCAATCCCCCGGACTAGCGGGAGGATCCTACTCCTACAATGAGCAGTTCTTC
V gene: TRBV9; D gene: NA; clone size: few; J gene: TRBJ1-4; CDR3 protein: CASSVEGTGEEKLFF; CDR3 DNA: TGTGCCAGCAGCGTAGAAGGGACCGGGGAGGAAAAACTGTTTTTT
V gene: TRBV9; D gene: TRBD1; clone size: NA; J gene: TRBJ1-2; CDR3 protein: CASSAGTGSLGGYTF; CDR3 DNA: TGTGCCAGCAGCGCCGGGACAGGGTCTTTGGGCGGCTACACCTTC
V gene: TRBV29-1; D gene: NA; clone size: many; J gene: TRBJ2-2; CDR3 protein: CSATGPNTGELFF; CDR3 DNA: TGCAGCGCGACCGGGCCCAACACCGGGGAGCTGTTTTTT
V gene: TRBV6-1; D gene: NA; clone size: few; J gene: TRBJ1-3; CDR3 protein: CASSELKGSSGNTIYF; CDR3 DNA: TGTGCCAGCAGTGAATTGAAGGGCTCCTCTGGAAACACCATATATTTT
V gene: TRBV5-6; D gene: TRBD2; clone size: NA; J gene: TRBJ2-3; CDR3 protein: CAISPGGSTDTQYF; CDR3 DNA: TGTGCCATCAGCCCGGGAGGGAGCACAGATACGCAGTATTTT
V gene: TRBV7-9; D gene: NA; clone size: few; J gene: TRBJ2-1; CDR3 protein: CASTPPSGPSYNEQFF; CDR3 DNA: TGTGCCAGCACTCCCCCATCCGGCCCCTCCTACAATGAGCAGTTCTTC
V gene: TRBV19; D gene: NA; clone size: few; J gene: TRBJ2-1; CDR3 protein: CASSPARESEQFF; CDR3 DNA: TGTGCCAGTAGCCCCGCGAGGGAGAGTGAGCAGTTCTTC
V gene: TRBV27; D gene: TRBD2; clone size: many; J gene: TRBJ2-7; CDR3 protein: CASSLPGGREQYF; CDR3 DNA: TGTGCCAGCAGTTTACCGGGGGGGCGCGAGCAGTACTTC
V gene: TRBV4-1; D gene: NA; clone size: few; J gene: TRBJ2-1; CDR3 protein: CASSHPGSSYNEQFF; CDR3 DNA: TGCGCCAGCAGCCACCCGGGGAGCTCCTACAATGAGCAGTTCTTC
V gene: TRBV7-9; D gene: NA; clone size: NA; J gene: TRBJ2-5; CDR3 protein: CASMGQDQETQYF; CDR3 DNA: TGTGCCAGTATGGGGCAGGACCAAGAGACCCAGTACTTC
V gene: TRBV7-9; D gene: NA; clone size: few; J gene: TRBJ1-4; CDR3 protein: CASSLRGGLGHIEKLFF; CDR3 DNA: TGTGCCAGCAGCTTACGGGGAGGATTGGGACATATCGAAAAACTGTTTTTT
V gene: TRBV28; D gene: NA; clone size: many; J gene: TRBJ1-3; CDR3 protein: CASSLSSHSGNTIYF; CDR3 DNA: TGTGCCAGCAGTTTATCGTCACACTCTGGAAACACCATATATTTT
V gene: TRBV6-4; D gene: NA; clone size: few; J gene: TRBJ1-6; CDR3 protein: CASSGGGDNSPLHF; CDR3 DNA: TGTGCCAGCAGTGGCGGAGGGGATAATTCACCCCTCCACTTT
V gene: TRBV12-3/TRBV12-4; D gene: TRBD2; clone size: many; J gene: TRBJ2-7; CDR3 protein: CASSLPAGTYEQYF; CDR3 DNA: TGTGCCAGCAGTTTACCAGCGGGGACCTACGAGCAGTACTTC
V gene: TRBV29-1; D gene: TRBD1; clone size: NA; J gene: TRBJ2-2; CDR3 protein: CSVAGQGNTGELFF; CDR3 DNA: TGCAGCGTTGCCGGACAGGGTAACACCGGGGAGCTGTTTTTT
V gene: TRBV27; D gene: NA; clone size: NA; J gene: TRBJ2-7; CDR3 protein: CASSSLWDGGREQYF; CDR3 DNA: TGTGCCAGCAGTTCCCTCTGGGATGGGGGCCGCGAGCAGTACTTC
V gene: TRBV3-1; D gene: TRBD1; clone size: many; J gene: TRBJ1-5; CDR3 protein: CASSQVFGQGNQPQHF; CDR3 DNA: TGTGCCAGCAGCCAAGTTTTCGGACAGGGCAATCAGCCCCAGCATTTT
V gene: TRBV4-2; D gene: NA; clone size: many; J gene: TRBJ2-7; CDR3 protein: CASSQGADYEQYF; CDR3 DNA: TGTGCCAGCAGCCAAGGGGCGGACTACGAGCAGTACTTC
V gene: TRBV6-2/TRBV6-3; D gene: TRBD2; clone size: many; J gene: TRBJ2-1; CDR3 protein: CASSSERESSYNEQFF; CDR3 DNA: TGTGCCAGCAGTTCCGAGCGGGAGAGCTCCTACAATGAGCAGTTCTTC
V gene: TRBV29-1; D gene: NA; clone size: many; J gene: TRBJ1-1; CDR3 protein: CSVPGQWATEAFF; CDR3 DNA: TGCAGCGTTCCCGGGCAGTGGGCCACTGAAGCTTTCTTT
V gene: TRBV7-2; D gene: NA; clone size: few; J gene: TRBJ2-7; CDR3 protein: CASSPNTKYEQYF; CDR3 DNA: TGTGCCAGCAGCCCAAATACAAAGTACGAGCAGTACTTC
V gene: TRBV27; D gene: NA; clone size: NA; J gene: TRBJ2-5; CDR3 protein: CASSIMRAEGETQYF; CDR3 DNA: TGTGCCAGCAGCATCATGCGGGCGGAAGGAGAGACCCAGTACTTC